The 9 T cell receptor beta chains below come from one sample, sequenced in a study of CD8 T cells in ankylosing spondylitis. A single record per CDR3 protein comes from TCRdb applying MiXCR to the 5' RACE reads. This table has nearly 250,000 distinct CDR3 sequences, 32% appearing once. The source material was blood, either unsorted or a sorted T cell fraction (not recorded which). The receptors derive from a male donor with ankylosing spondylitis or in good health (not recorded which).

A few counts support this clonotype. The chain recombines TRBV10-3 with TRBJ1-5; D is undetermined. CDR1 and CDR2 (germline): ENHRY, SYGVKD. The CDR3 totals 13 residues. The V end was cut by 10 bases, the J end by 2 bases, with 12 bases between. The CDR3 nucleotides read TGTGCCACTCGCGGGGAAGGCAATCAGCCCCAGCATTTT. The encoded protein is CATRGEGNQPQHF.

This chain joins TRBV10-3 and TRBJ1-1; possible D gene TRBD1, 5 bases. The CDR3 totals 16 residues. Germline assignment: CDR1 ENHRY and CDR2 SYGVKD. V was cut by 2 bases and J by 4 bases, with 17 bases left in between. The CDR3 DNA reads TGTGCCATCAGTGAGCCACGGGGCCAGAGGCCCACTGAAGCTTTCTTT. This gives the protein CAISEPRGQRPTEAFF.

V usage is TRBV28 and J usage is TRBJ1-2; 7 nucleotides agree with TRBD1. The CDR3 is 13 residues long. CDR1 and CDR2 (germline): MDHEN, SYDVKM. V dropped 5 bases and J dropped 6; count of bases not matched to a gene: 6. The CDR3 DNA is TGTGCCAGCAGTCCAACAGGGGTCCATGGCTACACCTTC. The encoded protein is CASSPTGVHGYTF.

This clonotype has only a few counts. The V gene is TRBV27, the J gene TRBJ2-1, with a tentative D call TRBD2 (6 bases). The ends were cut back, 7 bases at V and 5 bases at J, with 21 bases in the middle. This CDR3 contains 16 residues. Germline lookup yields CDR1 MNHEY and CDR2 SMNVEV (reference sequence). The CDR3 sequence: CASTFGGSGSNNEQFF. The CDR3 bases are TGTGCCAGCACCTTCGGTGGCAGCGGGTCAAACAATGAGCAGTTCTTC.

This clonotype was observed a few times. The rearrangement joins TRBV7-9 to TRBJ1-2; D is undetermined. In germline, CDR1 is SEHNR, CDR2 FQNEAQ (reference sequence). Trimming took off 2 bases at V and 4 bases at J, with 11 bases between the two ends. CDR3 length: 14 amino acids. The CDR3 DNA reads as TGTGCCAGCAGCTTATTGGAGGGCGGCTATGGCTACACCTTC. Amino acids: CASSLLEGGYGYTF.

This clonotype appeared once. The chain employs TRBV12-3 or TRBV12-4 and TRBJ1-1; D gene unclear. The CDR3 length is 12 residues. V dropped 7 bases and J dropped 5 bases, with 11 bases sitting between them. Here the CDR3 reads CASTEGWTEAFF. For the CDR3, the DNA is TGTGCCAGCACAGAGGGATGGACTGAAGCTTTCTTT.

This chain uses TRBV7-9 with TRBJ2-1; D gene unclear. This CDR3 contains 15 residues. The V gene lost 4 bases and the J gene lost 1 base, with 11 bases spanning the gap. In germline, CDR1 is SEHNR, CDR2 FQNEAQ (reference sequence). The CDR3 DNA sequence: TGTGCCAGCAGCTCCCGCAGTGAGTCCTACAATGAGCAGTTCTTC. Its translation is CASSSRSESYNEQFF.

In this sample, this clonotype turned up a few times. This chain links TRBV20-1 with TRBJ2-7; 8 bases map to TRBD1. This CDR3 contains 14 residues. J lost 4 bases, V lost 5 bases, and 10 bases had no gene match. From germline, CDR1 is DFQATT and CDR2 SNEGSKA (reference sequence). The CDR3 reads CSAGGPGQGYEQYF. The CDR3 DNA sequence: TGCAGTGCTGGGGGACCTGGACAGGGTTACGAGCAGTACTTC.

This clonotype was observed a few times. For the CDR3, the DNA is TGTGCCAGCAGTTCGCGGGGGTACTCCTACGAGCAGTACTTC. Translating it yields CASSSRGYSYEQYF. J is TRBJ2-7 and V is TRBV12-3 or TRBV12-4, with 7 bases matching TRBD2. CDR3 length: 14 amino acids. The ends lost 4 bases at V and 0 bases at J; junction bases unmatched: 3.